Following are 12 T cell receptor beta chains from one sample sequenced in a study of blood T cell repertoires in COVID-19. Profiled with immunoSEQ multiplex PCR; TCRdb holds only in-frame clones, not every one. Among about 260,000 clones listed, about 85% were seen once. Sequenced sample: peripheral blood. These receptor sequences come from a man aged 18 to 30 with active or convalescent COVID-19.

The chain uses TRBV9 and TRBJ2-1, with 10 bases identical to TRBD2. Germline values: CDR1 SGDLS, CDR2 YYNGEE. V lost 3 bases and J lost 8; bases outside the gene matches: 8. The CDR3 consists of 15 residues. CDR3 in amino acids: CASSAESGGAYEQFF. The CDR3 nucleotides are TGTGCCAGCAGCGCTGAAAGCGGGGGGGCGTATGAGCAGTTCTTC. Together with reference TRBV9 and TRBJ2-1, the CDR3 gives the full variable domain: DSGVTQTPKHLITATGQRVTLRCSPRSGDLSVYWYQQSLDQGLQFLIQYYNGEERAKGNILERFSAQQFPDLHSELNLSSLELGDSALYFCASSAESGGAYEQFFGPGTRLTVL.

The chain employs TRBV12-3 or TRBV12-4 and TRBJ2-3; possibly TRBD2 for D (6 bases). The CDR3 is made up of 13 amino acids. Trimming left V 4 bases short and J 3 bases short, with 8 bases between. The CDR3, as DNA: TGTGCCAGCAGTTCGCGGGGAACAGATACGCAGTATTTT. This encodes CASSSRGTDTQYF.

This rearrangement joins TRBV18 to TRBJ1-3; D is undetermined. CDR3 length: 13 residues. The ends were cut back, 3 bases at V and 8 bases at J, with 11 bases in the middle. Germline CDR1 KGHSH, CDR2 LQKENI. CDR3 amino acids: CASSPNPRDTIYF. DNA of the CDR3: TGTGCCAGCTCACCTAACCCCCGGGACACCATATATTTT. The entire variable domain, with the rest obtained from reference TRBV18 and TRBJ1-3, is as follows: NAGVMQNPRHLVRRRGQEARLRCSPMKGHSHVYWYRQLPEEGLKFMVYLQKENIIDESGMPKERFSAEFPKEGPSILRIQQVVRGDSAAYFCASSPNPRDTIYFGEGSWLTVV.

Only a few counts were recorded for this clone. V is TRBV12-3 or TRBV12-4 and J is TRBJ2-2; the D is unclear. The CDR3 has 11 amino acids. The ends were cut back, 10 bases at V and 7 bases at J, with 10 bases in the middle. The CDR3 DNA sequence: TGTGCCACCACAGAGCACGGGGAGCTGTTTTTT. Residues: CATTEHGELFF.

This sequence joins TRBV19 and TRBJ2-3; 7 bases line up with TRBD2. The CDR3 runs to 13 residues. Germline V lookup: CDR1 LNHDA, CDR2 SQIVND (reference sequence). The junction had 6 bases not matched to a gene; V was cut back by 8 bases and J by 4 bases. CDR3 coding DNA: TGTGCCAGTGAGGTTGGGGGGGCAGATACGCAGTATTTT. This gives the protein CASEVGGADTQYF. Filled out from reference TRBV19 and TRBJ2-3, the complete variable domain reads DGGITQSPKYLFRKEGQNVTLSCEQNLNHDAMYWYRQDPGQGLRLIYYSQIVNDFQKGDIAEGYSVSREKKESFPLTVTSAQKNPTAFYLCASEVGGADTQYFGPGTRLTVL.

This clone has a handful of counts. The rearrangement uses TRBV27 and TRBJ2-7; tentatively, D is TRBD1 (6 bases). Trimming took 7 bases from V and 5 from J, leaving 9 bases between them. The CDR3 is 11 amino acids. Per the germline V gene, CDR1 is MNHEY and CDR2 is SMNVEV (reference sequence). The CDR3 DNA reads as TGTGCCAGCAAACAGGGAAACGAGCAGTACTTC. This translates into CASKQGNEQYF.

This sequence joins TRBV7-2 and TRBJ2-1, with 7 bases fitting TRBD2. The CDR3 extends over 15 amino acids. Germline V lookup: CDR1 SGHTA, CDR2 FQGNSA. With 4 bases clipped from V and 2 bases from J, the junction kept 5 bases outside the gene matches. CDR3: CASSSTAGTYNEQFF. DNA of the CDR3: TGTGCCAGCAGCTCAACAGCGGGAACCTACAATGAGCAGTTCTTC. Using reference TRBV7-2 and TRBJ2-1 for the parts outside the CDR3, the full variable domain is GAGVSQSPSNKVTEKGKDVELRCDPISGHTALYWYRQSLGQGLEFLIYFQGNSAPDKSGLPSDRFSAERTGGSVSTLTIQRTQQEDSAVYLCASSSTAGTYNEQFFGPGTRLTVL.

This chain links TRBV29-1 with TRBJ1-1, with TRBD1 matching 7 bases. V gave up 1 base and J gave up 4 bases; unmatched junction bases: 3. Germline V gene data show CDR1 as SQVTM and CDR2 as ANQGSEA. The length of the CDR3 is 13 residues. As DNA, the CDR3 is TGCAGCGTTGAAGGAGGGGGCGGCACTGAAGCTTTCTTT. This codes for CSVEGGGGTEAFF.

This clone was seen only once. This chain joins TRBV7-9 and TRBJ2-1; 12 nucleotides align to TRBD2. V shed 5 bases and J 9 bases; nucleotides not matched to a gene: 5. The CDR3 totals 14 residues. Germline V gene data show CDR1 as SEHNR and CDR2 as FQNEAQ (reference sequence). As DNA, the CDR3 is TGTGCCAGCAGCCCTAGCGGGAGGGGGATTGAGCAGTTCTTC. Its protein is CASSPSGRGIEQFF.

The J gene is TRBJ2-7, the V gene TRBV7-8; 8 bases align to TRBD2. This CDR3 is 15 amino acids long. Unmatched junction bases numbered 8, after V lost 5 bases and J lost 2 bases. Germline CDR1 is SGHVS and CDR2 is FQNEAQ. The CDR3 DNA follows: TGTGCCAGCAGCCCCACTAGCGGAAGACCCTACGAGCAGTACTTC. Its translation is CASSPTSGRPYEQYF.

V gene TRBV19 combines with J gene TRBJ2-7; TRBD1 matches 9 bases. Trimming cost V 7 bases and J 6 bases; bases outside gene matches: 13. The V gene's germline CDR1 is LNHDA and CDR2 SQIVND (reference sequence). The CDR3 has 15 residues. CDR3 sequence: CASTDPGQGRSEQYF. The DNA of the CDR3 is TGTGCCAGTACCGACCCGGGACAGGGAAGGTCCGAGCAGTACTTC.

Only a few counts were recorded for this clone. The chain employs TRBV7-9 and TRBJ2-1; D is possibly TRBD1 (6 bases). From germline, CDR1 is SEHNR and CDR2 FQNEAQ (reference sequence). The CDR3 is 14 amino acids. The V and J ends lost 3 bases and 7 bases respectively, with 13 bases between them. In DNA, the CDR3 is TGTGCCAGCAGCTTCGGGGCAGGGGTAAATGAGCAGTTCTTC. Translation: CASSFGAGVNEQFF.